This is a list of T cell receptor beta chains from one sample in a study of regulatory T cells in long-lasting Graves disease. Via MiXCR, TCRdb re-called the multiplex PCR reads, giving one row per CDR3 protein. The table has approximately 480,000 distinct CDR3 sequences, around 15% seen once. Separately, the same data were catalogued under a study of T cells in Graves' hyperthyroidism and ophthalmopathy.

Sequenced material: peripheral blood mononuclear cells (PBMCs), taken at new diagnosis, from a patient treated with antithyroid drugs. Receptor source: a man aged 40-50 years with Graves disease. Both conserved end residues are part of each CDR3. Each record gives: J gene, clone size, D gene, CDR3 length, V gene, CDR3 protein, CDR3 DNA. The D gene is left open where the match is weak. Expanded clones are given a class, and other clones once, few, many or no size at all.

j_call: TRBJ2-1; clone_size: NA; d_call: TRBD2; cdr3_length: 14; v_call: TRBV14; cdr3_aa: CASSAGISYNEQFF; cdr3_nt: TGTGCCAGCTCAGCGGGGATCTCCTACAATGAGCAGTTCTTC
j_call: TRBJ1-4; clone_size: many; d_call: NA; cdr3_length: 16; v_call: TRBV2; cdr3_aa: CASRGGGRLTNEKLFF; cdr3_nt: TGTGCCAGCAGGGGTGGTGGGAGATTAACTAATGAAAAACTGTTTTTT
j_call: TRBJ2-1; clone_size: few; d_call: NA; cdr3_length: 14; v_call: TRBV19; cdr3_aa: CASSDIAIYNEQFF; cdr3_nt: TGTGCCAGTAGTGACATAGCGATCTACAATGAGCAGTTCTTC
j_call: TRBJ2-2; clone_size: NA; d_call: NA; cdr3_length: 14; v_call: TRBV30; cdr3_aa: CAWSVIPLTGELFF; cdr3_nt: TGTGCCTGGAGTGTAATTCCCTTGACCGGGGAGCTGTTTTTT
j_call: TRBJ1-5; clone_size: NA; d_call: TRBD1; cdr3_length: 16; v_call: TRBV28; cdr3_aa: CASSAETGLWNQPQHF; cdr3_nt: TGTGCCAGCAGTGCAGAGACAGGGCTTTGGAATCAGCCCCAGCATTTT
j_call: TRBJ2-2; clone_size: few; d_call: NA; cdr3_length: 13; v_call: TRBV20-1; cdr3_aa: CSGSGANTGELLF; cdr3_nt: TGCAGTGGCTCCGGGGCGAACACCGGGGAGCTGCTTTTT
j_call: TRBJ2-1; clone_size: many; d_call: NA; cdr3_length: 13; v_call: TRBV11-3; cdr3_aa: CASSPVGYNEQFF; cdr3_nt: TGTGCCAGCAGCCCGGTGGGGTACAATGAGCAGTTCTTC
j_call: TRBJ2-1; clone_size: few; d_call: TRBD2; cdr3_length: 16; v_call: TRBV5-1; cdr3_aa: CASSLAGLAHYNEQFF; cdr3_nt: TGCGCCAGCAGCTTGGCCGGACTAGCGCACTATAATGAGCAGTTCTTC
j_call: TRBJ2-1; clone_size: few; d_call: TRBD2; cdr3_length: 17; v_call: TRBV6-5; cdr3_aa: CASSYHRSGLARNEQFF; cdr3_nt: TGTGCCAGCAGTTACCATAGGTCCGGACTAGCCCGCAATGAGCAGTTCTTC
j_call: TRBJ2-1; clone_size: few; d_call: TRBD2; cdr3_length: 16; v_call: TRBV12-3/TRBV12-4; cdr3_aa: CASSRTSGRLKNEQFF; cdr3_nt: TGTGCCAGCAGTCGGACTAGCGGGAGGTTAAAAAATGAGCAGTTCTTC
j_call: TRBJ2-2; clone_size: many; d_call: TRBD2; cdr3_length: 16; v_call: TRBV5-1; cdr3_aa: CASSRTSGGDTGELFF; cdr3_nt: TGCGCCAGCAGCAGAACTAGCGGGGGAGACACCGGGGAGCTGTTTTTT
j_call: TRBJ2-7; clone_size: few; d_call: NA; cdr3_length: 14; v_call: TRBV27; cdr3_aa: CASSSGKAYLEQYF; cdr3_nt: TGTGCCAGCAGTTCCGGGAAAGCCTACCTCGAGCAGTACTTC
j_call: TRBJ2-2; clone_size: NA; d_call: TRBD1; cdr3_length: 14; v_call: TRBV6-5; cdr3_aa: CASSYRTGPGELFF; cdr3_nt: TGTGCCAGCAGTTACAGGACAGGTCCCGGGGAGCTGTTTTTT
j_call: TRBJ2-7; clone_size: many; d_call: TRBD2; cdr3_length: 14; v_call: TRBV6-2/TRBV6-3; cdr3_aa: CASSYWEGPYEQYF; cdr3_nt: TGTGCCAGCAGTTACTGGGAGGGCCCCTACGAGCAGTACTTC
j_call: TRBJ2-3; clone_size: many; d_call: NA; cdr3_length: 15; v_call: TRBV5-1; cdr3_aa: CASSFFSGRADTQYF; cdr3_nt: TGCGCCAGCAGCTTTTTTTCGGGAAGGGCAGATACGCAGTATTTT
j_call: TRBJ2-3; clone_size: many; d_call: TRBD2; cdr3_length: 16; v_call: TRBV11-1; cdr3_aa: CASSLARSGRTDTQYF; cdr3_nt: TGTGCCAGCAGCTTAGCGCGAAGCGGGAGGACAGATACGCAGTATTTT
j_call: TRBJ1-5; clone_size: many; d_call: TRBD1; cdr3_length: 16; v_call: TRBV20-1; cdr3_aa: CSARLAQGVGNQPQHF; cdr3_nt: TGCAGTGCTAGGTTGGCGCAGGGGGTGGGCAATCAGCCCCAGCATTTT
j_call: TRBJ1-1; clone_size: many; d_call: NA; cdr3_length: 11; v_call: TRBV20-1; cdr3_aa: CSAIKNTEAFF; cdr3_nt: TGCAGTGCTATCAAGAACACTGAAGCTTTCTTT